Below are 20 T cell receptor beta chains sequenced from a single sample in a study of T cell responses to AZD1222 COVID-19 vaccine. The table came from immunoSEQ multiplex PCR; TCRdb's copy has only in-frame clones and leaves some out. This table holds some 150,000 clones, approximately 93% found once. This specimen was peripheral blood, taken on day 0 of AZD1222 vaccination. These receptors all stem from an adult in good health.

This CDR3 reads CATSPPGETGTNTEAFF. CDR3 sequence (DNA): TGTGCCACCAGTCCCCCCGGGGAAACAGGGACCAACACTGAAGCTTTCTTT. The chain uses TRBV24-1 and TRBJ1-1, with D maybe TRBD1 (6 bases). V lost 6 bases and J 2 bases, leaving 21 bases between the germline ends. The germline V gene encodes CDR1 KGHDR and CDR2 SFDVKD. This CDR3 has 17 amino acids.

The chain couples TRBV5-1 to TRBJ2-5, with 12 bases lining up with TRBD2. This CDR3 is 14 amino acids long. Germline CDR1 is SGHRS and CDR2 is YFSETQ. V was pared by 3 bases and J by 5 bases, with 2 bases of the junction left unmatched. This CDR3 reads CASSSTSGGETQYF. Here the CDR3 DNA reads TGCGCCAGCAGCTCTACTAGCGGGGGGGAGACCCAGTACTTC.

This clone appeared a single time. This rearrangement joins TRBV7-9 to TRBJ2-7; 10 bases line up with TRBD2. This CDR3 is built from 15 residues. The V gene's germline CDR1 is SEHNR and CDR2 FQNEAQ (reference sequence). V lost 3 bases to trimming and J lost 3 bases; unmatched junction nucleotides: 5. The CDR3 bases are TGTGCCAGCAGCTTGGTTGGACTAGCGGTCTACGAGCAGTACTTC. This encodes CASSLVGLAVYEQYF.

The chain carries TRBV9 and TRBJ2-3; D gene ambiguous. Germline loops: CDR1 SGDLS, CDR2 YYNGEE. V lost 2 bases and J 4 bases, leaving 8 bases between the germline ends. This CDR3 contains 13 residues. The CDR3 DNA reads as TGTGCCAGCAGCGTTGCCCCCTCAGATACGCAGTATTTT. Its protein product is CASSVAPSDTQYF.

The rearrangement joins TRBV2 to TRBJ2-1; 13 positions agree with TRBD2. Per the germline V gene, CDR1 is SNHLY and CDR2 is FYNNEI. This CDR3 has 15 residues. The V and J ends lost 6 bases and 6 bases, in that order; junction bases with no gene match: 5. CDR3 DNA: TGTGCCAGCAGGGAGAGACTAGCGGGGGGCAATGAGCAGTTCTTC. Amino acid sequence: CASRERLAGGNEQFF.

This clone was recorded a few times. This chain connects TRBV9 to TRBJ1-1; TRBD1 matches 7 bases. Trimming removed 4 bases from V and 5 bases from J; junction bases left unmatched: 11. CDR3 size: 15 residues. CDR1 and CDR2 (germline): SGDLS, YYNGEE. CDR3 region: CASSPQGVGWTEAFF. The CDR3 DNA reads as TGTGCCAGCAGCCCTCAGGGGGTAGGGTGGACTGAAGCTTTCTTT. Combining the CDR3 with reference TRBV9 and TRBJ1-1 gives the whole variable domain DSGVTQTPKHLITATGQRVTLRCSPRSGDLSVYWYQQSLDQGLQFLIQYYNGEERAKGNILERFSAQQFPDLHSELNLSSLELGDSALYFCASSPQGVGWTEAFFGQGTRLTVV.

The chain employs TRBV18 and TRBJ2-1; D uncertain. The CDR3 runs to 15 residues. Trimming took off 6 bases at V and 5 bases at J, with 17 bases between the two ends. Germline assignment: CDR1 KGHSH and CDR2 LQKENI. CDR3 DNA: TGTGCCAGCTCCCCTCTAGGGCCCATCGACAATGAGCAGTTCTTC. Its protein product is CASSPLGPIDNEQFF. Full variable domain (rest looked up from reference TRBV18 and TRBJ2-1): NAGVMQNPRHLVRRRGQEARLRCSPMKGHSHVYWYRQLPEEGLKFMVYLQKENIIDESGMPKERFSAEFPKEGPSILRIQQVVRGDSAAYFCASSPLGPIDNEQFFGPGTRLTVL.

The chain is built from TRBV27 and TRBJ2-6; the D is unclear. V shed 6 bases and J shed 0 bases, with 9 bases lying between them. The CDR3 is 15 residues long. Germline-derived CDR1 and CDR2 are MNHEY and SMNVEV (reference sequence). In DNA, the CDR3 is TGTGCCAGCAGCCACTGGGCCTCTGGGGCCAACGTCCTGACTTTC. Amino acid sequence: CASSHWASGANVLTF.

V usage is TRBV6-5 and J usage is TRBJ1-4; 9 bases align to TRBD1. The ends lost 4 bases at V and 5 bases at J; junction bases unmatched: 5. Germline V gene data show CDR1 as MNHEY and CDR2 as SVGAGI. CDR3 size: 15 residues. Written as DNA, the CDR3 is TGTGCCAGCAGTTCCGGGACAGGGCCAAATGAAAAACTGTTTTTT. Protein product: CASSSGTGPNEKLFF.

The chain has TRBV9 and TRBJ1-2, with no clear D. V lost 0 bases and J 4 bases, leaving 7 bases between the germline ends. Germline-derived CDR1 and CDR2 are SGDLS and YYNGEE. CDR3 length: 13 residues. This CDR3 reads CASSVVRGYGYTF. For the CDR3, the DNA is TGTGCCAGCAGCGTAGTACGAGGCTATGGCTACACCTTC.

The gene calls are TRBV27 and TRBJ2-3; the D is unclear. Germline V CDR1 and CDR2: MNHEY, SMNVEV (reference sequence). This CDR3 has 14 residues. Deletions cut 7 bases from V and 3 bases from J, with 14 bases between. This CDR3 reads CASTVRLPTDTQYF. The CDR3 nucleotides read TGTGCCAGCACTGTTAGATTACCGACAGATACGCAGTATTTT.

The genes are TRBV28 and TRBJ1-1, with 8 bases aligning to TRBD1. CDR3 length: 13 amino acids. V shed 5 bases and J 7 bases; nucleotides not matched to a gene: 6. Germline V gene data show CDR1 as MDHEN and CDR2 as SYDVKM. CDR3 region: CASSPGQGGEAFF. The CDR3 DNA follows: TGTGCCAGCAGTCCCGGACAGGGTGGTGAAGCTTTCTTT. Looking up the rest from reference TRBV28 and TRBJ1-1 gives the full variable domain: DVKVTQSSRYLVKRTGEKVFLECVQDMDHENMFWYRQDPGLGLRLIYFSYDVKMKEKGDIPEGYSVSREKKERFSLILESASTNQTSMYLCASSPGQGGEAFFGQGTRLTVV.

The chain uses TRBV5-1 and TRBJ2-7; TRBD1 agrees at 11 bases. Germline-derived CDR1 and CDR2 are SGHRS and YFSETQ. The CDR3 length is 14 residues. The J segment lost 4 bases and the V segment lost 4 bases, leaving 4 bases of the junction unmatched. The CDR3 nucleotides read TGCGCCAGCAGCAGGACAGGGGGCTTTTACGAGCAGTACTTC. Protein product: CASSRTGGFYEQYF.

The chain links TRBV10-1 to TRBJ1-2, with TRBD1 identical over 10 bases. CDR1 is WNHNN and CDR2 is SYGVQD in the germline V gene (reference sequence). Trimming at V came to 6 bases and at J to 4 bases, leaving 8 bases not matched to a gene. This CDR3 region has 15 residues. The CDR3 sequence: CASRETGGGGYGYTF. DNA of the CDR3: TGCGCCAGCAGGGAGACAGGGGGCGGAGGCTATGGCTACACCTTC.

This chain uses TRBV5-1 with TRBJ1-5, with D perhaps TRBD1 (6 bases). CDR1 and CDR2 (germline): SGHRS, YFSETQ. Deletions cut 0 bases from V and 5 bases from J, with 12 bases between. The CDR3 loop spans 15 amino acids. CDR3 sequence reads: CASSLVPGVDQPQHF. The CDR3 DNA reads TGCGCCAGCAGCTTGGTCCCAGGGGTTGATCAGCCCCAGCATTTT.

This sequence joins TRBV6-5 and TRBJ1-4; unclear D gene. Trimming cost V 0 bases and J 3 bases, with 8 bases left between them. CDR3 size: 15 residues. Germline V gene data show CDR1 as MNHEY and CDR2 as SVGAGI. CDR3 coding DNA: TGTGCCAGCAGTTACTCAGGCCTTCCTAATGAAAAACTGTTTTTT. Translating gives CASSYSGLPNEKLFF.

This clone was counted a single time. The CDR3 spells CSASPQGASVYGYTF. CDR3 nucleotides: TGCAGTGCTAGTCCCCAGGGGGCTAGTGTTTATGGCTACACCTTC. The V call is TRBV20-1, the J call TRBJ1-2; 8 bases are a match to TRBD1. The V gene's germline CDR1 is DFQATT and CDR2 SNEGSKA (reference sequence). This CDR3 has 15 amino acids. V lost 3 bases, J lost 5 bases, and 11 bases stayed unmatched.

V is TRBV7-2 and J is TRBJ2-7; D is uncertain. V was clipped by 2 bases and J by 0 bases, with 5 bases between them. The CDR3 is made up of 13 amino acids. Germline lookup yields CDR1 SGHTA and CDR2 FQGNSA. CDR3 region: CASSLSVSYEQYF. CDR3 bases: TGTGCCAGCAGCTTATCAGTCTCCTACGAGCAGTACTTC.

A remark on this clone: Other DNA variants within this sample encode the same CDR3. CDR3 protein: CASSFLAGGYNEQFF. The CDR3 DNA reads TGTGCCAGCAGCTTCCTAGCGGGGGGATACAATGAGCAGTTCTTC. The chain uses TRBV11-3 and TRBJ2-1; 11 positions match TRBD2. The CDR3 consists of 15 residues. V lost 3 bases to trimming and J lost 4 bases; unmatched junction nucleotides: 2. CDR1 and CDR2 (germline): SGHNT, YENEEA. Looking up the rest from reference TRBV11-3 and TRBJ2-1 gives the full variable domain: EAGVVQSPRYKIIEKKQPVAFWCNPISGHNTLYWYLQNLGQGPELLIRYENEEAVDDSQLPKDRFSAERLKGVDSTLKIQPAELGDSAVYLCASSFLAGGYNEQFFGPGTRLTVL.

The chain joins TRBV3-1 (or the pseudogene TRBV3-2) to TRBJ1-5, with D tentatively TRBD1 (5 bases). The CDR3 runs 16 residues. CDR1 and CDR2 from the germline V gene are LGHDT and YNNKEL (reference sequence). V was shortened by 4 bases and J by 2 bases, with 15 bases between the two germline ends. In DNA, the CDR3 is TGTGCCAGCAGCCCTTCTCAGGGAGGTGGCAATCAGCCCCAGCATTTT. It is translated as CASSPSQGGGNQPQHF.